The source of this TCR beta chain is a study of CD8 T cells in ankylosing spondylitis. This CDR3 has 14 amino acids. V dropped 2 bases and J dropped 2; count of bases not matched to a gene: 1. Germline V gene lookup returns CDR1 MNHEY and CDR2 SVGAGI. MiXCR was run by TCRdb on the 5' RACE reads, yielding one entry per CDR3 protein. The table includes around 150,000 distinct CDR3 sequences, roughly 18% detected once. The rearrangement joins TRBV6-5 to TRBJ2-7, with 9 bases that match TRBD1. The sample comprised blood, either unsorted or a sorted T cell fraction (not recorded which). This clonotype was obtained from a male donor with ankylosing spondylitis or in good health (not recorded which). CDR3 bases: TGTGCCAGCAGTTACCGGGACAGGGCCTACGAGCAGTACTTC. Protein product: CASSYRDRAYEQYF.